This entry features one T cell receptor beta chain sequence. This clonotype was seen more than once but under ten times. Its antigen is unknown. No base quality values were provided; no much bigger clone lies one nucleotide off. Here V drops 0 bases and J drops 3 bases, and the junction holds 8 bases not matched to any gene. Measured from the cysteine to the phenylalanine, the CDR3 is 16 residues long. Only the CDR3 portion is preserved as DNA: 48 bases, with reading frame beginning at the first base. According to the germline V gene, CDR1 reads MGHRA and CDR2 reads YSYEKL. Stable Graves' hyperthyroidism was defined as the absence of progression to ophthalmopathy over 18 months of follow-up. Hyperthyroidism patients were newly diagnosed, had a disease duration of under 2 months, and were aged 18 to 65 years. The study excluded patients with uncontrolled infections, other autoimmune diseases, pregnancy or lactation. Diagnoses relied on clinical symptoms, serum thyroxine and TRAb, thyroid ultrasound and orbital computed tomography. PBMCs were isolated from 7.5 to 10 ml of fresh peripheral blood by Ficoll-Paque density gradient centrifugation. Trizol reagent was used to extract total RNA, and RNA quality was then checked on an Agilent 2100 Bioanalyzer.

This sample was taken from a study of T cells in Graves' hyperthyroidism and ophthalmopathy (dated by TCRdb to about 2019). About the investigation overall: Peripheral blood samples were taken at the time of initial diagnosis, prior to any treatment. For training and testing, the 80 to 100 patients in the discovery cohort were randomly divided in a 7:3 ratio. In several Graves' hyperthyroidism patients, the study also compared T-cell repertoires from thyroid tissue with T-cell repertoires from blood. TCR V-J signatures able to tell the groups apart were searched for in a discovery cohort of 95 or so patients, of whom 40 to 45 had Graves' ophthalmopathy and roughly 57 had stable Graves' hyperthyroidism. TCR Vbeta CDR3 sequencing of 140 or so peripheral blood samples (approximately 44 ophthalmopathy, about 74 hyperthyroidism and approximately 17 progressor patients) is reported in the paper. After sampling, hyperthyroidism patients received methimazole starting at 30 mg daily, and ophthalmopathy patients received high-dose intravenous methylprednisolone. Whether ophthalmopathy could be predicted prospectively was tested in an independent validation cohort made up of under 20 hyperthyroidism patients plus 17 patients who later progressed to ophthalmopathy.

Broad study findings and their caveats: In cross-validation, a model built on a 13 V-J signature told ophthalmopathy apart from stable hyperthyroidism with approximately 90% sensitivity and around 81% specificity, and in testing the same model reached 80%/75%. Sample size was not statistically predetermined, and blinding of investigators to group allocation was not performed. Most expanded thyroid clonotypes (frequency above 0.001) were also detected in blood, suggesting blood repertoires may reflect thyroid immune responses. In validation, the model predicted progression to ophthalmopathy a median of roughly 6.5 months before onset, with approximately 71% sensitivity and about 72% specificity.

The TCR beta CDR3 regions were amplified from RNA transcripts. For the first round of RT-PCR on the TCR CDR3, the HTBI primer set was used together with the Qiagen OneStep RT-PCR kit. The libraries were constructed in a second round of multiplex PCR and then size-selected and purified. The libraries were sequenced on an Illumina HiSeq2000 using paired-end 100 bp reads. Turning to the authors' computational methods: SOAPnuke was used to process the raw data, throwing out any read that contained adapters or uncalled bases, had a mean Phred below 15, or lacked an exact constant-primer or identifier match. High-quality paired reads were merged using COPE v1.2.5, and each unique nucleotide sequence was defined as a clonotype. MiTCR v1.1 was used to align the clonotypes against IMGT TRBV, TRBD and TRBJ reference segments. Analysis was restricted to V-J combinations with a frequency above 0.0001, which covered roughly 99% of repertoires. A TCS score was defined as the ratio of F50 (clonal expansion) to E x V (chaos), with BLOSUM62-based TCRdist applied between CDR3 peptides within each V-J. Welch's t-statistics and random forest reduced some 510 V-J features to fewer than 15, which were used in a naive Bayes classifier (R e1071). The raw public reads went through TCRdb reprocessing: fastp at Q25, MiXCR clone calling, in-frame beta chains kept. Rows are unified per CDR3 protein, each entry keeping the most common DNA and genes. None of the V and J calls come from the authors' own analysis; TCRdb made them. This sample lists more than 600,000 distinct CDR3 sequences; around 17% were detected once. The biggest ten clones account for around 8.1% of the sample.

The chain links TRBV4-1 with TRBJ2-7; 7 bases in the middle match TRBD2. Sequencing was carried out using blood. The receptor was derived from a man younger than 30 with Graves' hyperthyroidism. The nucleotide sequence is TGCGCCAGCAGCCAAGAGATGCGGGAGCCTTACTACGAGCAGTACTTC. Its amino acids are CASSQEMREPYYEQYF.